One and the same sample provided the 19 T cell receptor beta chains below, sequenced in a study of T-cell reconstitution after alpha-beta-depleted transplantation in children. Researchers prepared the TCRbeta library using unique molecular identifiers, the study reports. Each CDR3 protein gets one entry after TCRdb re-called the PCR reads with MiXCR. The table records around 340,000 distinct CDR3 sequences, about an eighth of them present only once. The sequencing here drew on PBMCs, taken from the stem cell graft. The receptors derive from a human donor who donated a stem cell graft to a child with Fanconi anemia.

This rearrangement joins TRBV29-1 to TRBJ2-2; no clear D. V was cut by 0 bases and J by 2 bases, with 7 bases left in between. CDR1 SQVTM and CDR2 ANQGSEA come from the germline V gene. This CDR3 spans 14 amino acids. The CDR3 loop is CSVEDRSNTGELFF. CDR3 nucleotide sequence: TGCAGCGTTGAAGATAGGTCTAACACCGGGGAGCTGTTTTTT.

Turning to this clonotype: At one end the junction does not follow the germline gene, possibly because of a read error. J is TRBJ1-2 and V is TRBV12-3 or TRBV12-4; TRBD1 aligns across 8 bases. The CDR3 contains 15 residues. Written as DNA, the CDR3 is TGTGCCAGCAACCCTACGGACAGGGTATGGAGGCCAGCAGACTTC. Amino acid sequence: CASNPTDRVWRPADF.

This rearrangement joins TRBV4-3 to TRBJ1-4, with 7 bases lining up with TRBD1. This CDR3 is built from 17 residues. V shed 0 bases and J 8 bases; nucleotides not matched to a gene: 12. Germline values: CDR1 LGHNA, CDR2 YSLEER. The DNA of the CDR3 is TGCGCCAGCAGCCAAGATTATGGGACAGTCCTACGAGAAAAACTGTTTTTT. Its protein is CASSQDYGTVLREKLFF.

V is TRBV7-8 and J is TRBJ2-2, with 7 bases aligning to TRBD1. The CDR3 covers 17 residues. Germline loops: CDR1 SGHVS, CDR2 FQNEAQ. J was trimmed by 2 bases and V by 1 base; bases with no gene match: 7. Here the CDR3 DNA reads TGTGCCAGCAGCTTAGGTCTGCACAGGGGCAACACCGGGGAGCTGTTTTTT. It is translated as CASSLGLHRGNTGELFF.

This clonotype has a count of ten or more. This chain uses TRBV5-1 with TRBJ2-3; 11 bases map to TRBD1. V shed 4 bases, J shed 6 bases, and the junction held 4 bases outside the gene matches. The germline V gene encodes CDR1 SGHRS and CDR2 YFSETQ. The CDR3 covers 14 residues. The CDR3 bases are TGCGCCAGCAGCCCAGGACAGGGGGCCGATACGCAGTATTTT. Protein sequence: CASSPGQGADTQYF.

The chain carries TRBV7-2 and TRBJ2-7, with TRBD2 matching over 9 bases. This CDR3 is 15 amino acids long. Germline lookup yields CDR1 SGHTA and CDR2 FQGNSA. Trimming at V came to 5 bases and at J to 3 bases, leaving 8 bases not matched to a gene. CDR3 protein: CASSPGRGGVYEQYF. The CDR3 nucleotides are TGTGCCAGCAGCCCAGGGCGGGGGGGAGTCTACGAGCAGTACTTC.

This clonotype was seen more than once but under ten times. This chain joins TRBV20-1 and TRBJ2-5, with 11 bases identical to TRBD2. This CDR3 comprises 16 residues. The V segment lost 5 bases and the J segment 2 bases; nucleotides outside the gene matches: 10. Germline CDR1 is DFQATT and CDR2 is SNEGSKA (reference sequence). CDR3 nucleotides: TGCAGTGCTCACCCCCGATTAGCGGGGGGGCAAGAGACCCAGTACTTC. It codes for CSAHPRLAGGQETQYF.

This chain uses TRBV5-5 with TRBJ2-3, with a weak D call TRBD1 (6 bases). The CDR3 is made up of 13 amino acids. V was clipped by 4 bases and J by 4 bases, with 10 bases between them. Germline V gene lookup returns CDR1 SGHKS and CDR2 YYEKEE (reference sequence). This CDR3 reads CASSRTGSDTQYF. The CDR3 region has the DNA TGTGCCAGCAGCAGAACAGGGTCAGATACGCAGTATTTT.

Many counts were recorded for this clonotype. The chain combines TRBV7-2 with TRBJ1-1, with D tentatively TRBD1 (6 bases). V lost 5 bases to trimming and J lost 6 bases, with 22 bases between them. The CDR3 is 16 residues long. Germline V gene lookup returns CDR1 SGHTA and CDR2 FQGNSA. The chain's CDR3 is CASSILAGPGGSEAFF. As DNA, the CDR3 is TGTGCCAGCAGCATCCTTGCGGGCCCCGGGGGCTCTGAAGCTTTCTTT.

The chain links TRBV2 to TRBJ1-4; D not resolved. The V end was cut by 6 bases, the J end by 7 bases, with 9 bases between. The CDR3 has 12 residues. Germline values: CDR1 SNHLY, CDR2 FYNNEI. The CDR3 is CASSSLGEKLFF. DNA of the CDR3: TGTGCCAGCAGCAGTCTTGGTGAAAAACTGTTTTTT.

In this sample, this clonotype turned up a few times. V is TRBV5-5 and J is TRBJ2-1, with D maybe TRBD1 (5 bases). Germline CDR1 is SGHKS and CDR2 is YYEKEE (reference sequence). CDR3 size: 16 residues. Trimming took 2 bases from V and 5 from J, leaving 17 bases between them. The CDR3 bases are TGTGCCAGCAGCTTTTACCAGGGCGGACGTCACAATGAGCAGTTCTTC. Protein: CASSFYQGGRHNEQFF. Full variable domain (missing parts from reference TRBV5-5 and TRBJ2-1): DAGVTQSPTHLIKTRGQQVTLRCSPISGHKSVSWYQQVLGQGPQFIFQYYEKEERGRGNFPDRFSARQFPNYSSELNVNALLLGDSALYLCASSFYQGGRHNEQFFGPGTRLTVL.

This clonotype was detected only a few times. V gene TRBV20-1 combines with J gene TRBJ2-3, with D perhaps given as TRBD1 or TRBD2 (6 bases each). The germline V gene encodes CDR1 DFQATT and CDR2 SNEGSKA (reference sequence). This CDR3 is 14 amino acids long. V lost 6 bases and J 6 bases, leaving 19 bases between the germline ends. CDR3 loop: CSATDAWGADTQYF. The CDR3 region has the DNA TGCAGTGCCACAGACGCTTGGGGGGCGGATACGCAGTATTTT.

This clonotype occurred a few times. The rearrangement links TRBV6-5 to TRBJ2-5; D tentatively fits TRBD1 or TRBD2 (6 bases each). CDR3 length: 14 amino acids. Trimming removed 0 bases at V and 4 bases at J, with 9 bases between. The V gene's germline CDR1 is MNHEY and CDR2 SVGAGI. The CDR3 region is CASSYSGGPETQYF. As DNA, the CDR3 is TGTGCCAGCAGTTACTCGGGGGGCCCAGAGACCCAGTACTTC.

This chain links TRBV7-6 with TRBJ2-1; no reliable D call. Deletions cut 4 bases from V and 4 bases from J, with 5 bases between. CDR1 is SGHVS, CDR2 FNYEAQ, per germline. The CDR3 extends over 12 amino acids. CDR3 sequence: CASSSAYNEQFF. CDR3 DNA: TGTGCCAGCAGCTCGGCGTACAATGAGCAGTTCTTC.

V usage is TRBV7-2 and J usage is TRBJ1-6; 9 positions match TRBD1. CDR3 length: 13 amino acids. After removal of 8 bases from V and 9 bases from J, the junction contained 5 bases not matched to a gene. The germline V gene has CDR1 SGHTA and CDR2 FQGNSA. CDR3 loop: CASQDRGLSPLHF. The CDR3 DNA reads TGTGCCAGCCAGGACAGGGGACTTTCACCCCTCCACTTT.

This clonotype was observed a few times. This sequence joins TRBV12-3 or TRBV12-4 and TRBJ1-2; D possibly corresponds to TRBD1 (6 bases). The CDR3 runs 13 residues. V was pared by 5 bases and J by 8 bases, with 15 bases between. The CDR3 sequence is CASSTHREGGYTF. The CDR3 nucleotides read TGTGCCAGCAGTACGCACAGGGAGGGGGGCTACACCTTC.

The sample holds a few counts of this clonotype. The chain has TRBV20-1 and TRBJ1-1; TRBD1 matches 7 bases. CDR1 and CDR2 (germline): DFQATT, SNEGSKA (reference sequence). The CDR3 spans 15 residues. V was pared by 3 bases and J by 1 base, with 8 bases of the junction left unmatched. The CDR3 region has the DNA TGCAGTGCTAGGAGGCCCTCAGGGGGGAACACTGAAGCTTTCTTT. Its translation: CSARRPSGGNTEAFF.

This clonotype was seen only a few times. The rearrangement links TRBV12-3 or TRBV12-4 to TRBJ1-2; 7 bases are shared with TRBD1. Unmatched junction bases numbered 8, after V lost 6 bases and J lost 4 bases. The CDR3 covers 14 residues. CDR3 DNA sequence: TGTGCCAGCAGAACCCGACAGGGCACCTATGGCTACACCTTC. It translates to CASRTRQGTYGYTF.

The chain links TRBV4-3 to TRBJ2-3; 10 bases agree with TRBD2. The CDR3 has 15 residues. V shed 1 base and J 12 bases; nucleotides not matched to a gene: 10. From germline, CDR1 is LGHNA and CDR2 YSLEER. CDR3 sequence: CASSQVGTSGDDQYF. The CDR3 bases are TGCGCCAGCAGCCAAGTCGGTACTAGCGGGGACGATCAGTATTTT.